The clone carrying this T cell receptor beta chain was observed a single time. Antigen: not known. The same CDR3 arises from other DNA sequences in this sample as well. The record originates from a study of shared clonotypes between healthy human individuals. Overall study findings and caveats: The naive CD4 repertoires of a handful of donors were compared, and approximately 5.3% of clonotypes were shared.

Germline V CDR1 and CDR2: SGHAT, FQNNGV. The ends were cut back, 5 bases at V and 4 bases at J, with 9 bases in the middle. CDR3 size: 12 residues. Caucasian adults residing in Nashville, Tennessee made up all the donors. TCRdb's table, derived via immunoSEQ multiplex PCR, lists solely in-frame clones and lacks some. Of over a million clones in the sample, about 96% are singletons; the top ten hold roughly 1.2%. The origin of this receptor is a man aged 25 to 40 in good health. Sequenced input: naive CD4+ T cells sorted from blood. Subset: CD45RA+ positively selected. The chain combines TRBV11-2 with TRBJ2-7, with D unclear. The CDR3 DNA reads TGTGCCAGCAGCCCTCTTGGATACGAGCAGTACTTC. It codes for CASSPLGYEQYF. Supplemented by reference TRBV11-2 and TRBJ2-7, the full variable domain reads EAGVAQSPRYKIIEKRQSVAFWCNPISGHATLYWYQQILGQGPKLLIQFQNNGVVDDSQLPKDRFSAERLKGVDSTLKIQPAKLEDSAVYLCASSPLGYEQYFGPGTRLTVT.